The source of this T cell receptor (beta chain) is a study of technical replicates of blood from several donors. The method was immunoSEQ multiplex PCR; TCRdb's version includes in-frame clones alone and lacks a portion of them. Among about 82,000 clones, over 75% were seen once, and the ten largest hold 0.3% to 0.45%. Trimming shortened V by 3 bases and J by 5 bases, and 13 bases separated the two germline ends. This CDR3 contains 13 residues. Germline CDR1 GTSNPN, CDR2 SVGIG (reference sequence). This receptor was taken from a human donor in good health. The sample consisted of T cells isolated from PBMCs. The genes are TRBV30 and TRBJ2-5; D is possibly TRBD1 (5 bases). For the CDR3, the DNA is TGTGCCTGGAGGTGGCAGGGTGCGGAGACCCAGTACTTC. The encoded protein is CAWRWQGAETQYF.